The TCR beta chain described here comes from a study of blood T cell repertoires in COVID-19. Whole-study context: Sample material is recorded as cDNA or gDNA derived from T cells, B-cell-depleted T cells, or PBMCs.

Profiling relied on immunoSEQ multiplex PCR, and the TCRdb table lists in-frame clones only, not all of them. Among 55,000 to 75,000 clones listed, about three quarters were seen once. This CDR3 has 15 residues. V lost 2 bases to trimming and J lost 2 bases, with 13 bases between them. Germline V gene data show CDR1 as SGHRS and CDR2 as YFSETQ. Material: peripheral blood. The gene calls are TRBV5-1 and TRBJ1-2; tentatively, D is TRBD1 (6 bases). This receptor was identified in a woman in her 70s with acute or convalescent COVID-19. The CDR3 spells CASSLQGEKNYGYTF. DNA of the CDR3: TGCGCCAGCAGCTTACAGGGAGAAAAGAACTATGGCTACACCTTC. Full variable domain (missing parts from reference TRBV5-1 and TRBJ1-2): KAGVTQTPRYLIKTRGQQVTLSCSPISGHRSVSWYQQTPGQGLQFLFEYFSETQRNKGNFPGRFSGRQFSNSRSEMNVSTLELGDSALYLCASSLQGEKNYGYTFGSGTRLTVV.